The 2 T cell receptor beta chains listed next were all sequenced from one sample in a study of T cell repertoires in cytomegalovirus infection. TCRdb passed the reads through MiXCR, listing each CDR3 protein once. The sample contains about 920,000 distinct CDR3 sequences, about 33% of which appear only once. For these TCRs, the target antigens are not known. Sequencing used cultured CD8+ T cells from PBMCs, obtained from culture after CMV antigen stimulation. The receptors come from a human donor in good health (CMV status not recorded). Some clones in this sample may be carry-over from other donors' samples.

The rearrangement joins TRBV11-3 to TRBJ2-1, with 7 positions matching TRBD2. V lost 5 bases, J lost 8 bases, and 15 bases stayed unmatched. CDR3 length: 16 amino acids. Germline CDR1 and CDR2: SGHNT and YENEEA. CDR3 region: CASSPLGTKQFDEQFF. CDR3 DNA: TGTGCCAGCAGCCCATTGGGGACTAAGCAATTCGATGAGCAGTTCTTC.

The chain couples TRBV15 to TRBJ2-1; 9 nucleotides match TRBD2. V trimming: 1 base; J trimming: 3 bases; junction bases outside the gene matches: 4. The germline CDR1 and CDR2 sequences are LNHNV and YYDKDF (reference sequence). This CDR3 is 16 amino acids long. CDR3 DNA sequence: TGTGCCACCAGCAGAGTTAGCGGGGGTAACTACAATGAGCAGTTCTTC. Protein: CATSRVSGGNYNEQFF.